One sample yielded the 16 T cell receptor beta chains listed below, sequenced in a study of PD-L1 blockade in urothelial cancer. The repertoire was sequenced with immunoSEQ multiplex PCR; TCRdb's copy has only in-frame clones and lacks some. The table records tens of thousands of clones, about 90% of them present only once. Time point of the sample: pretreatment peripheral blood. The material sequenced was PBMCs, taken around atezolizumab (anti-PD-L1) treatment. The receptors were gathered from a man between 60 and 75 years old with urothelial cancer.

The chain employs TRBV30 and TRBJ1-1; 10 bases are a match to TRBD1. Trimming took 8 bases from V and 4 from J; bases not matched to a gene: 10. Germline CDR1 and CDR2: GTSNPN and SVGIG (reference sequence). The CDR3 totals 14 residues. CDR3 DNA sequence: TGTGCCACCTCCGGGACAGGGGTTTCCACTGAAGCTTTCTTT. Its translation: CATSGTGVSTEAFF.

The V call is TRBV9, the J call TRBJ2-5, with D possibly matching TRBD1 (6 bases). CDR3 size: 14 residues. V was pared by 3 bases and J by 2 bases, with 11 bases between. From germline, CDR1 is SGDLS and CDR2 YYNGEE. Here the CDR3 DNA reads TGTGCCAGCAGCGCGACCGGGACACAAGAGACCCAGTACTTC. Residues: CASSATGTQETQYF.

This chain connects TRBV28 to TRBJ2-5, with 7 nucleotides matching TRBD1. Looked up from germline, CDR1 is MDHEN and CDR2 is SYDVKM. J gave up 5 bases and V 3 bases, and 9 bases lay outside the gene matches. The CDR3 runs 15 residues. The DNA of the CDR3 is TGTGCCAGCAGTTTGGGGGACAGTTCCCTCGAGACCCAGTACTTC. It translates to CASSLGDSSLETQYF.

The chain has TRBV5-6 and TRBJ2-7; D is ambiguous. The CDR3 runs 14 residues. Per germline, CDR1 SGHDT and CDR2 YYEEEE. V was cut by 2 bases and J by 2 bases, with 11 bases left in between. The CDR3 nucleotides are TGTGCCAGCAGCTTTACAACATGGCCCTACGAGCAGTACTTC. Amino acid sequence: CASSFTTWPYEQYF. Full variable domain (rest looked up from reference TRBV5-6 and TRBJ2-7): DAGVTQSPTHLIKTRGQQVTLRCSPKSGHDTVSWYQQALGQGPQFIFQYYEEEERQRGNFPDRFSGHQFPNYSSELNVNALLLGDSALYLCASSFTTWPYEQYFGPGTRLTVT.

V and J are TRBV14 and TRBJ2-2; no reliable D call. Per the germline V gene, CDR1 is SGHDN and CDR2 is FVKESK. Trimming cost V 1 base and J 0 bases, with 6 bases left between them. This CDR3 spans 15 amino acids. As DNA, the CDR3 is TGTGCCAGCAGCCAAGCTCAGTCGAACACCGGGGAGCTGTTTTTT. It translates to CASSQAQSNTGELFF.

CDR3 sequence reads: CASSSDSSANPMQYF. The CDR3 nucleotides are TGTGCCAGCAGCTCGGACAGTTCAGCGAACCCCATGCAGTACTTC. The rearrangement uses TRBV7-2 and TRBJ2-7; possibly TRBD1 for D (6 bases). Germline loops: CDR1 SGHTA, CDR2 FQGNSA. CDR3 length: 15 residues. V shed 4 bases and J shed 9 bases, with 22 bases lying between them.

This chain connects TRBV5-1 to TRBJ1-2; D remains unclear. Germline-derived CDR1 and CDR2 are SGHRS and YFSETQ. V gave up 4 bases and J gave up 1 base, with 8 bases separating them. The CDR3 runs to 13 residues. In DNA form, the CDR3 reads TGCGCCAGCAGCGGTCCGGGTAACTATGGCTACACCTTC. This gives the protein CASSGPGNYGYTF.

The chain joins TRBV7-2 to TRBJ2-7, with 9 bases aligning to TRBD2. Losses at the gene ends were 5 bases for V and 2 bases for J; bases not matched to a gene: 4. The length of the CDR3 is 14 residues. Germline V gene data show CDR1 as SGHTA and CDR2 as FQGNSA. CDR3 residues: CASSGQRGAYEQYF. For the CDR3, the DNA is TGTGCCAGCAGCGGCCAGCGGGGGGCCTACGAGCAGTACTTC.

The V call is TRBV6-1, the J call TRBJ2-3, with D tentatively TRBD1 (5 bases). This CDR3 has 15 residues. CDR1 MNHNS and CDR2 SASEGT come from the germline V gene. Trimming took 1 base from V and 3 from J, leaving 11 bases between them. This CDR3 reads CASSEVTGSTDTQYF. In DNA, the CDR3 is TGTGCCAGCAGTGAAGTAACAGGATCTACAGATACGCAGTATTTT.

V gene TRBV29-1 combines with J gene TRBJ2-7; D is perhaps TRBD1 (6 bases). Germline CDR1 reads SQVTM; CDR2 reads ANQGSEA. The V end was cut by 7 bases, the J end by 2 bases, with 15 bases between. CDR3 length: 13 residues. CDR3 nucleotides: TGCAGCGCAGGCCAGGGGTCCACCTACGAGCAGTACTTC. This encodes CSAGQGSTYEQYF.

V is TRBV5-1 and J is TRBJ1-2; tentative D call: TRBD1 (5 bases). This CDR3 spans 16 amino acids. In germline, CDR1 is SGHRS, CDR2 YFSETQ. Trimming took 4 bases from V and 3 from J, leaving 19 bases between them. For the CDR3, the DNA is TGCGCCAGCAGCCCCAGAGGAGGGGCGCGGGACTATGGCTACACCTTC. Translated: CASSPRGGARDYGYTF. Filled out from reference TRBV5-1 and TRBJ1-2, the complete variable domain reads KAGVTQTPRYLIKTRGQQVTLSCSPISGHRSVSWYQQTPGQGLQFLFEYFSETQRNKGNFPGRFSGRQFSNSRSEMNVSTLELGDSALYLCASSPRGGARDYGYTFGSGTRLTVV.

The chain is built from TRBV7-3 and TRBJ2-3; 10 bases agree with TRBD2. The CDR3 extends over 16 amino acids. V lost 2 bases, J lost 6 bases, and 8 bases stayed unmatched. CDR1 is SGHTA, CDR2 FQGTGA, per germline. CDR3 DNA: TGTGCCAGCAGCTTAGGGGCTAGCGGGGGTTCGGATACGCAGTATTTT. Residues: CASSLGASGGSDTQYF.

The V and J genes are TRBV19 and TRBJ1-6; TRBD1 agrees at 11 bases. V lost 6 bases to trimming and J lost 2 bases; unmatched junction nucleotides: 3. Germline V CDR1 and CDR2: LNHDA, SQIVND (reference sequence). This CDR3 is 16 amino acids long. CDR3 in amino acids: CASRGQGGTYNSPLHF. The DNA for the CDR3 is TGTGCCAGTAGGGGACAGGGGGGAACCTATAATTCACCCCTCCACTTT.

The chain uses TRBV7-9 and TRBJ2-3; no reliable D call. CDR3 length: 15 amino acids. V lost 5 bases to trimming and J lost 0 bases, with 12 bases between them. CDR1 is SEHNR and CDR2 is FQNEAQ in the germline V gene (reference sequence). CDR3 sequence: CASSPISTSTDTQYF. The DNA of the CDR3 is TGTGCCAGCAGCCCAATTTCCACTAGCACAGATACGCAGTATTTT.

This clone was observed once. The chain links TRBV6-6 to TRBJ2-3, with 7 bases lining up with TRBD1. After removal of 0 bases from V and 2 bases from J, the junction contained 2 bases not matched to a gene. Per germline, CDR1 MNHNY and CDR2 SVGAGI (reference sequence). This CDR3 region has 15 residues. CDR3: CASSYSGTDTDTQYF. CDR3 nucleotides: TGTGCCAGCAGTTACTCAGGGACAGACACAGATACGCAGTATTTT.

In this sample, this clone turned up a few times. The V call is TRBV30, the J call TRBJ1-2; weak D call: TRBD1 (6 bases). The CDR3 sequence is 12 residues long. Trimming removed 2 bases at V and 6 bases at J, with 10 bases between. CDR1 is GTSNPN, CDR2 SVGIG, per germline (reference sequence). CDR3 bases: TGTGCCTGGAGTCCAGGGGTCGATGGCTACACCTTC. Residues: CAWSPGVDGYTF.